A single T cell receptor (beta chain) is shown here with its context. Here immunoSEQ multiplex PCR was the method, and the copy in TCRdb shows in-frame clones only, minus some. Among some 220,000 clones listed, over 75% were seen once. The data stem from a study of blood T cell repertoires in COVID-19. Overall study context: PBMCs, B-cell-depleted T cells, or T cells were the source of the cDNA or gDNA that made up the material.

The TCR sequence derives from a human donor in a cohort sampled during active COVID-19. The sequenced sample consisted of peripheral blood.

CDR3 sequence reads: CASSDPRQGTEQFF. As DNA, the CDR3 is TGTGCCAGCAGTGACCCACGCCAGGGCACGGAGCAGTTCTTC. This chain uses TRBV2 with TRBJ2-1, with D possibly TRBD1 on 5 matching bases. Trimming pared 3 bases from V and 10 bases from J, leaving 16 bases between. The CDR3 consists of 14 residues. CDR1 SNHLY and CDR2 FYNNEI come from the germline V gene.